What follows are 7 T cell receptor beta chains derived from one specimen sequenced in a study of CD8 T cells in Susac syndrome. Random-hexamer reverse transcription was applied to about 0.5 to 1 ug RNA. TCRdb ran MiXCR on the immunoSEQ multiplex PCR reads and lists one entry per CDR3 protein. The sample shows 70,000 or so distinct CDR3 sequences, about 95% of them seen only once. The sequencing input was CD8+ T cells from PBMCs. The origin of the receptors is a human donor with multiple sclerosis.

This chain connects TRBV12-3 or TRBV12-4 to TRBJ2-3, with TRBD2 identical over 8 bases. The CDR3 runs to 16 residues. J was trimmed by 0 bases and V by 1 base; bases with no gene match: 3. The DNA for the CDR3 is TGTGCCAGCAGTTTAGGCGGGAGGTCTAGCACAGATACGCAGTATTTT. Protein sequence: CASSLGGRSSTDTQYF.

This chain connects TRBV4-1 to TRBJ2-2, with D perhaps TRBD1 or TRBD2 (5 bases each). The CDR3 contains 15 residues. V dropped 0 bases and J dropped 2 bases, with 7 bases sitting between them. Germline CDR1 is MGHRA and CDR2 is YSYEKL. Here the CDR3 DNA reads TGCGCCAGCAGCCAAGAGGGGGACAACACCGGGGAGCTGTTTTTT. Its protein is CASSQEGDNTGELFF.

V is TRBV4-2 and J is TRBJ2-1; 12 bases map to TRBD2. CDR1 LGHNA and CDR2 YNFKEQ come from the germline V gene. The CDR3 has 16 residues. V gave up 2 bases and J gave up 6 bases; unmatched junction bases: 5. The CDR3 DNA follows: TGTGCCAGCAGCCAAAAGACTAGCGGGGGAGTCAATGAGCAGTTCTTC. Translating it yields CASSQKTSGGVNEQFF.

The CDR3 bases are TGTGCCAGCAGCTTAACCCCAAAGGGAAGCTCCTACGAGCAGTACTTC. It translates to CASSLTPKGSSYEQYF. The chain recombines TRBV7-9 with TRBJ2-7; unclear D gene. CDR1 is SEHNR, CDR2 FQNEAQ, per germline (reference sequence). The CDR3 sequence is 16 residues long. The V and J ends lost 2 bases and 0 bases respectively, with 14 bases between them.

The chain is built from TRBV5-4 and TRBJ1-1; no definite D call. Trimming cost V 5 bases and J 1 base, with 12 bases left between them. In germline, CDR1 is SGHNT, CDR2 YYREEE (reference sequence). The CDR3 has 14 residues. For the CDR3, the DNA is TGTGCCAGCAGGGACGATGAGAGGAACACTGAAGCTTTCTTT. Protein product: CASRDDERNTEAFF.

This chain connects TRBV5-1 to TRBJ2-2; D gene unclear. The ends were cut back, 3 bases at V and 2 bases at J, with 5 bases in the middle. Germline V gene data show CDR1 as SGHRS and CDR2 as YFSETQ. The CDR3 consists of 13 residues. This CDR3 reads CASSWGNTGELFF. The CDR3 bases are TGCGCCAGCAGCTGGGGTAACACCGGGGAGCTGTTTTTT.

The CDR3 DNA follows: TGTGCCAGCAGCCACACCCCAAGGGGGCGTAAGGATGGCTACACCTTC. It yields the protein CASSHTPRGRKDGYTF. The chain couples TRBV3-1 to TRBJ1-2; 7 bases are a match to TRBD1. After removal of 3 bases from V and 6 bases from J, the junction contained 13 bases not matched to a gene. There are 16 residues in the CDR3. The germline CDR1 and CDR2 sequences are LGHDT and YNNKEL (reference sequence).